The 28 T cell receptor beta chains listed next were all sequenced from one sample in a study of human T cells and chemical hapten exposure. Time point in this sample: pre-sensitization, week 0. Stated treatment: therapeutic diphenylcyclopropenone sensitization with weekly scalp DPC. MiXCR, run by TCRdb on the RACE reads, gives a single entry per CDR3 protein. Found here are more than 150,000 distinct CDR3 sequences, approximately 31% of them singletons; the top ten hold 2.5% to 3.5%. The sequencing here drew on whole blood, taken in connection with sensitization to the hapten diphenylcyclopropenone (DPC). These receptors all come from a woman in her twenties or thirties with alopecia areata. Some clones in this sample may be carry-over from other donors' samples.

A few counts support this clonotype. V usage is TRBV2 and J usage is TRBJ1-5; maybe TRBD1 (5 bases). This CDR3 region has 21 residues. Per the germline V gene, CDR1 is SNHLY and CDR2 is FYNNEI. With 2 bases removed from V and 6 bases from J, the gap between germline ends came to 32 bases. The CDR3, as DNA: TGTGCCAGCAGTGAATATGGCGAGGGGTATTTCATAATCAAGGATAGTCAGCCCCAGCATTTT. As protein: CASSEYGEGYFIIKDSQPQHF.

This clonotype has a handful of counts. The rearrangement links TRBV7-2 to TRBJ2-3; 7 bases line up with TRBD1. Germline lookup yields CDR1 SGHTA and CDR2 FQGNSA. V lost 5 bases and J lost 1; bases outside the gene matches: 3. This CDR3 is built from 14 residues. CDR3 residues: CASSPDRGTDTQYF. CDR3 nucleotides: TGTGCCAGCAGCCCCGACAGGGGCACAGATACGCAGTATTTT.

This CDR3 reads CASRPTYNQPQHF. The CDR3 DNA is TGTGCCAGCCGTCCAACGTACAATCAGCCCCAGCATTTT. The chain combines TRBV28 with TRBJ1-5; no reliable D call. The V end lost 8 bases, the J end lost 3 bases, and 11 bases lay between the germline ends. In germline, CDR1 is MDHEN, CDR2 SYDVKM. The CDR3 covers 13 residues.

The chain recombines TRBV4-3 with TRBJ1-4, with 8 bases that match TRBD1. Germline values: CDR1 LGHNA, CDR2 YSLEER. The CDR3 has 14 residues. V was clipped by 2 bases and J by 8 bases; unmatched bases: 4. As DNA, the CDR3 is TGCGCCAGCAGCCAATCAGGGGGCTGGGAAAAACTGTTTTTT. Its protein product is CASSQSGGWEKLFF.

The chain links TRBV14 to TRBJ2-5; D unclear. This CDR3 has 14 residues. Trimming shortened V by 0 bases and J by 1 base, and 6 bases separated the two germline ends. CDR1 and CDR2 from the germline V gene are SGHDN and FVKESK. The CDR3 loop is CASSQDYAQETQYF. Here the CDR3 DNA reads TGTGCCAGCAGCCAAGATTATGCCCAAGAGACCCAGTACTTC.

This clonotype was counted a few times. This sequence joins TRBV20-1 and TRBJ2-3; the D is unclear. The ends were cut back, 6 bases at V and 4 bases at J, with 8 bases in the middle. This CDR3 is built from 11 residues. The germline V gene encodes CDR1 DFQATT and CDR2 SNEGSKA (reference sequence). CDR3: CSAQFADTQYF. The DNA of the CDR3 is TGCAGTGCCCAATTCGCAGATACGCAGTATTTT.

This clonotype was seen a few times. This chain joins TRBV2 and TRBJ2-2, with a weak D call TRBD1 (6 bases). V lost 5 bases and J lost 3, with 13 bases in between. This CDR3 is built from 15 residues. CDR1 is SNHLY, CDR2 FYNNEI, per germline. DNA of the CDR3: TGTGCCAGCAGTCGTGGGCAGGGGTACACCGGGGAGCTGTTTTTT. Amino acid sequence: CASSRGQGYTGELFF.

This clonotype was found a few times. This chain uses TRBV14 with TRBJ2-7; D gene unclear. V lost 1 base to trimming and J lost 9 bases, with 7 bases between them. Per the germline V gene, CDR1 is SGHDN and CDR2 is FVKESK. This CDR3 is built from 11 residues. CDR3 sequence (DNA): TGTGCCAGCAGCCAAGGTCCCGGGCAGTACTTC. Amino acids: CASSQGPGQYF. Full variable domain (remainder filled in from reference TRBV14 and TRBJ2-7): EAGVTQFPSHSVIEKGQTVTLRCDPISGHDNLYWYRRVMGKEIKFLLHFVKESKQDESGMPNNRFLAERTGGTYSTLKVQPAELEDSGVYFCASSQGPGQYFGPGTRLTVT.

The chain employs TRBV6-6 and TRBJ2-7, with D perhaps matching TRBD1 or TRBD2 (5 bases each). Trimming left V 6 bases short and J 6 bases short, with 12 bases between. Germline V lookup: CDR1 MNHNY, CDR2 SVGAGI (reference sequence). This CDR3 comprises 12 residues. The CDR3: CASSPPGPEQYF. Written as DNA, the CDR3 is TGTGCCAGCAGCCCTCCGGGACCCGAGCAGTACTTC.

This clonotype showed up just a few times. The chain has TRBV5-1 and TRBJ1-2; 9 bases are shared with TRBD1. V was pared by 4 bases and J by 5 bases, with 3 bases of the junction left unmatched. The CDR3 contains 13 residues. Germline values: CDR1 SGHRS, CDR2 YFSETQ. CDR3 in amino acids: CASSIGQGYGYTF. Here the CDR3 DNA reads TGCGCCAGCAGCATCGGACAGGGGTATGGCTACACCTTC.

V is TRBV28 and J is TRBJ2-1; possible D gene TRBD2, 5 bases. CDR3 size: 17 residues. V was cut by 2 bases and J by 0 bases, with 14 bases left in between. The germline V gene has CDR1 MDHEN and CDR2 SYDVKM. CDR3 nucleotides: TGTGCCAGCAGTTTAGCGGGCGGCGGAAGCTCCTACAATGAGCAGTTCTTC. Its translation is CASSLAGGGSSYNEQFF.

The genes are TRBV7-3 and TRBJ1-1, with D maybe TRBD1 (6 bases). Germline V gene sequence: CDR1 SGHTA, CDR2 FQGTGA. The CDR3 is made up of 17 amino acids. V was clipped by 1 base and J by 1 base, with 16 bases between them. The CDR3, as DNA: TGTGCCAGCAGCTTAAGGGTGGGACACTCACAGAACACTGAAGCTTTCTTT. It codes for CASSLRVGHSQNTEAFF.

CDR3 nucleotides: TGCGCCAGCAGCTCTTACAGGGACACAGATACGCAGTATTTT. Residues: CASSSYRDTDTQYF. V usage is TRBV5-1 and J usage is TRBJ2-3, with D tentatively TRBD1 (6 bases). This CDR3 is built from 14 residues. The germline gives CDR1 SGHRS, CDR2 YFSETQ. The V end was cut by 3 bases, the J end by 2 bases, with 10 bases between.

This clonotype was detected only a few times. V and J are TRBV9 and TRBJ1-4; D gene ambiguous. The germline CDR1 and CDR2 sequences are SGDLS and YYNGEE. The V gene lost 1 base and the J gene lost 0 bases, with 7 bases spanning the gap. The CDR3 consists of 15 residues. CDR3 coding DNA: TGTGCCAGCAGCGTATCCCCGGCAACTAATGAAAAACTGTTTTTT. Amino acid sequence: CASSVSPATNEKLFF. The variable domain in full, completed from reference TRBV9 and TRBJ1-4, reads DSGVTQTPKHLITATGQRVTLRCSPRSGDLSVYWYQQSLDQGLQFLIQYYNGEERAKGNILERFSAQQFPDLHSELNLSSLELGDSALYFCASSVSPATNEKLFFGSGTQLSVL.

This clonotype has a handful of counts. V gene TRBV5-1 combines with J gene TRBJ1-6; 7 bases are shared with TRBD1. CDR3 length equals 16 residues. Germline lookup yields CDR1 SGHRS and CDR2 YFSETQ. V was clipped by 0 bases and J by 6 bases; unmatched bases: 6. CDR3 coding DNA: TGCGCCAGCAGCTTGGGTACGGACAGGCCTAATTCACCCCTCCACTTT. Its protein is CASSLGTDRPNSPLHF.

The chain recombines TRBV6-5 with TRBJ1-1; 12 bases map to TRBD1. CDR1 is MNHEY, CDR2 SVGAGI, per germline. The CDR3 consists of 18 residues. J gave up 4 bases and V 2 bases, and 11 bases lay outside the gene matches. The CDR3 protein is CASSYAGTGGAVGTEAFF. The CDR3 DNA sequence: TGTGCCAGCAGTTACGCCGGGACAGGGGGCGCGGTCGGCACTGAAGCTTTCTTT.

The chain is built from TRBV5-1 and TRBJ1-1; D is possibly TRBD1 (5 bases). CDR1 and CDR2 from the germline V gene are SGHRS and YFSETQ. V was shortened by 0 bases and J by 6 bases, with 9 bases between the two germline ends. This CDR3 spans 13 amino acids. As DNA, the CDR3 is TGCGCCAGCAGCTTGGTATTGGGGGCTGAAGCTTTCTTT. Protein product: CASSLVLGAEAFF.

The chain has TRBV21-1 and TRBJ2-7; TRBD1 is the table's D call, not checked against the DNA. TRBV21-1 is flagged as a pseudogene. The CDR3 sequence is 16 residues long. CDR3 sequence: CASSITPDRVCYEQYF. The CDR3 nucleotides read TGTGCCAGCAGCATAACCCCAGACAGGGTTTGCTACGAGCAGTACTTC.

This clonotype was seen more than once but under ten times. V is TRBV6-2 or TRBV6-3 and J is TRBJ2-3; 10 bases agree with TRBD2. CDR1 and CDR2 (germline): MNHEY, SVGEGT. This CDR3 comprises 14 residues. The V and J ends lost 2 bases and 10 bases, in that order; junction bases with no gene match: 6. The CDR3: CASSYEASGGPQYF. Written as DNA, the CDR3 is TGTGCCAGCAGTTACGAGGCTAGCGGGGGACCGCAGTATTTT.

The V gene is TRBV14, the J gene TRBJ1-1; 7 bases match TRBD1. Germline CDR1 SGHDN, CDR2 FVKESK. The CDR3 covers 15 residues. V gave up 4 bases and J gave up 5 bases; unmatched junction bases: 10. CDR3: CASSPLRQGWTEAFF. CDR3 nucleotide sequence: TGTGCCAGCAGCCCTCTCCGACAGGGATGGACTGAAGCTTTCTTT.

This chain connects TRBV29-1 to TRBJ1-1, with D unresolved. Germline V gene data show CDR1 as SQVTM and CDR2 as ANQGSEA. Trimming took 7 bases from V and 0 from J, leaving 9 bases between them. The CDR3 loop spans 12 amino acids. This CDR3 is CSAGNMNTEAFF. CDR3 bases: TGCAGCGCCGGGAACATGAACACTGAAGCTTTCTTT.

CDR3 loop: CAISESRRNEKLFF. The CDR3 DNA is TGTGCCATCAGTGAGTCACGTAGGAATGAAAAACTGTTTTTT. The V gene is TRBV10-3, the J gene TRBJ1-4; D is uncertain. Looked up from germline, CDR1 is ENHRY and CDR2 is SYGVKD. V shed 0 bases and J shed 5 bases, with 7 bases lying between them. The CDR3 has 14 amino acids.

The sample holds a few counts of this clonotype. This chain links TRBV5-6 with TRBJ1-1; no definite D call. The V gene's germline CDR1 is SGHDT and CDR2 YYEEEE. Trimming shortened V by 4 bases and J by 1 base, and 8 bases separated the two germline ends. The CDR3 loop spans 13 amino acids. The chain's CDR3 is CASSRRQNTEAFF. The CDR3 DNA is TGTGCCAGCAGCCGAAGACAGAACACTGAAGCTTTCTTT.

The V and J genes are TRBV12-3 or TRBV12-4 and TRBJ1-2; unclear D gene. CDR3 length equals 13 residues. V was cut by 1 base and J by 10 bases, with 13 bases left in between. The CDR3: CASSLGQFGVYTF. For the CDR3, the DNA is TGTGCCAGCAGTTTAGGCCAGTTTGGAGTCTACACCTTC.

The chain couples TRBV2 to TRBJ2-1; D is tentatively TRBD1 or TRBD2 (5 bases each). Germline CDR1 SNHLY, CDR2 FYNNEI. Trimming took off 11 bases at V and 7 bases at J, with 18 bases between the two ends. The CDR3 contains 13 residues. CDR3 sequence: CAGIAGWGNEQFF. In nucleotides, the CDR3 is TGTGCCGGCATTGCGGGTTGGGGGAATGAGCAGTTCTTC.

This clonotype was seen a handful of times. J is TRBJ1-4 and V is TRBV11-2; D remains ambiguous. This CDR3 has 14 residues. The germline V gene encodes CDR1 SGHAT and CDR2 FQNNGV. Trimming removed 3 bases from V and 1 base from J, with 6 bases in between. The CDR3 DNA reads TGTGCCAGCAGCTTTGGGTTAACTAATGAAAAACTGTTTTTT. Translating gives CASSFGLTNEKLFF. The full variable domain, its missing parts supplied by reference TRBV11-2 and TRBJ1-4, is EAGVAQSPRYKIIEKRQSVAFWCNPISGHATLYWYQQILGQGPKLLIQFQNNGVVDDSQLPKDRFSAERLKGVDSTLKIQPAKLEDSAVYLCASSFGLTNEKLFFGSGTQLSVL.

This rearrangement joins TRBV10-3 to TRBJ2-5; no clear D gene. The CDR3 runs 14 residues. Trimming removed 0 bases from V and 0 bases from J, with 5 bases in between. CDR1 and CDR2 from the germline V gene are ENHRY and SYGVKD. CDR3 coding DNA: TGTGCCATCAGTGAGTCAGTGTACCAAGAGACCCAGTACTTC. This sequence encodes CAISESVYQETQYF.

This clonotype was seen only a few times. The CDR3 region has the DNA TGCAGCGTTGTGAGTCCCCATAATTCACCCCTCCACTTT. This translates into CSVVSPHNSPLHF. The J gene is TRBJ1-6, the V gene TRBV29-1; D not resolved. This CDR3 spans 13 amino acids. V shed 4 bases and J shed 5 bases, with 9 bases lying between them. Germline CDR1 SQVTM, CDR2 ANQGSEA.